The clone carrying this T cell receptor beta chain was seen many times. This sample is part of a study of T-cell memory formation after mild COVID-19. Each CDR3 protein is one row after TCRdb ran MiXCR on the 5' RACE reads. The sample shows just under 150,000 distinct CDR3 sequences, 6% to 6.5% of them seen only once. CDR1 and CDR2 from the germline V gene are MNHEY and SVGAGI. Deletions cut 2 bases from V and 8 bases from J, with 10 bases between. The CDR3 is made up of 14 amino acids. This sequence was found in an adult woman who had mild COVID-19 (a few samples of this study predate the infection). Cell type and time point are not known. Material: PBMCs or a T cell subset sorted from them (not recorded which). This sequence joins TRBV6-5 and TRBJ1-6; D ambiguous. As DNA, the CDR3 is TGTGCCAGCAGTTACACCGGCATGGATTCACCCCTCCACTTT. Translated: CASSYTGMDSPLHF.